This record covers a single T cell receptor (beta chain). Its cognate antigen is unknown. V was trimmed by 5 bases and J by 0 bases, leaving 3 bases between them. Germline CDR1 is SNHLY and CDR2 is FYNNEI. The CDR3 is 12 amino acids. The record originates from a study of cytomegalovirus exposure and HLA in healthy donors. Amplification used 60 Vbeta primers and 13 Jbeta primers. Original processing notes: About 11 million of the roughly 80 million unique TCR beta chains counted in a later analysis were shared. Method: immunoSEQ multiplex PCR; TCRdb's copy keeps in-frame clones and lacks some. For V, J and clone size, that table is used; D and trimming come from the DNA. The sample holds around 150,000 clones; about three fifths are singletons and the top ten take roughly 7%. Study-wide findings and caveats: Using a false discovery rate of 0.05, a later analysis showed that 15,000 to 20,000 TCR beta sequences were associated with HLA alleles.

The sequence derives from an older woman in good health and CMV-seropositive. V is TRBV2 and J is TRBJ2-3; D not certain. Sequencing used PBMCs. This CDR3 reads CASSTSTDTQYF. CDR3 in DNA: TGTGCCAGCAGTACTAGCACAGATACGCAGTATTTT.